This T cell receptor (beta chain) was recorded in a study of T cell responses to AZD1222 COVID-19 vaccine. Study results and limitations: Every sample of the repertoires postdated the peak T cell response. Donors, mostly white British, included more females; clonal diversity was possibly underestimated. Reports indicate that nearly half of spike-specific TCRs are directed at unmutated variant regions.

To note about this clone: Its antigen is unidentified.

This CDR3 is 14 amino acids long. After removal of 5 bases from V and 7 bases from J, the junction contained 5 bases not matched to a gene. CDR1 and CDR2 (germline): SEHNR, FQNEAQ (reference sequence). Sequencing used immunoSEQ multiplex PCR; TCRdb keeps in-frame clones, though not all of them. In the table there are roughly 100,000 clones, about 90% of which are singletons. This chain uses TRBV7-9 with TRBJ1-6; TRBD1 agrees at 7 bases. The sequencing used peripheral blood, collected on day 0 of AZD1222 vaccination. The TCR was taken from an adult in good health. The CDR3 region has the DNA TGTGCCAGCAGCCGGGGACAGTTGAATTCACCCCTCCACTTT. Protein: CASSRGQLNSPLHF.